This T cell receptor beta chain comes out of a study of technical replicates of blood from a few donors. Germline V gives CDR1 KGHSH, CDR2 LQKENI. The V gene end was trimmed by 3 bases and the J gene end by 1 base; junction bases not matched to a gene: 17. The CDR3 totals 20 residues. Method: immunoSEQ multiplex PCR; TCRdb's copy keeps in-frame clones and lacks some. The profile shows 60,000 or so clones, about 87% of them singletons. V usage is TRBV18 and J usage is TRBJ2-4; 8 nucleotides line up with TRBD1. Sequenced sample: PBMCs. This TCR was recovered from a human donor in good health. Some clones in this sample may be carry-over from other donors' samples. Written as DNA, the CDR3 is TGTGCCAGCTCACCTTCGGACAGGGTATACAGTATCCGGGCCAAAAACATTCAGTACTTC. Translation: CASSPSDRVYSIRAKNIQYF.